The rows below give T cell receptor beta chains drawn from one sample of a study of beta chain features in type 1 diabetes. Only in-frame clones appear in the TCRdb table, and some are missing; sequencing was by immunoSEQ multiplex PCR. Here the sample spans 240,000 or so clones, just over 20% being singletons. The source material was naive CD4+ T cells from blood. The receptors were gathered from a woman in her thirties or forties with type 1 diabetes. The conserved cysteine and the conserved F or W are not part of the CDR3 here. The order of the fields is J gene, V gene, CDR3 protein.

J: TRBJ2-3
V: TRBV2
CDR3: ASSPGTGSTDTQY

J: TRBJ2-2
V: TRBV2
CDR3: ASSEDRVNTGELF

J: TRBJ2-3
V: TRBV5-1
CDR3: ASRWAVTDTQY

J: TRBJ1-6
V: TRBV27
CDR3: ASSSGQGSATLH

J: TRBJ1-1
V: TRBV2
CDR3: ASSPGQGSEAF

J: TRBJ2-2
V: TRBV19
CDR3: ASSPRGQLNTGELF

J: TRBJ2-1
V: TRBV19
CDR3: ASSIPTGANNEQF

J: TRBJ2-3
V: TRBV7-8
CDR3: ASSLITGGTDTQY

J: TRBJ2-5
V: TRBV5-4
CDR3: ASSLGPAGGETQY

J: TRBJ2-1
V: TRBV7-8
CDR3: ASSSGGPREF